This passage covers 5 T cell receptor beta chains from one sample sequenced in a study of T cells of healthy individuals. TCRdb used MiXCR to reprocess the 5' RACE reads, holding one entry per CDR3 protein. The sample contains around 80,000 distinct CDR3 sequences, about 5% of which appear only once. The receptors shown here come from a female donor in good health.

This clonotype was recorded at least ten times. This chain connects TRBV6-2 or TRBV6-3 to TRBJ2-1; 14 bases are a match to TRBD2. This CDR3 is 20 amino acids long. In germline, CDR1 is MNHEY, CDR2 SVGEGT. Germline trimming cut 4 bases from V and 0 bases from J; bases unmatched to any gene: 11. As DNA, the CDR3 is TGTGCCAGCAGTTTCCCGACTAGCGGGAGGGTTAGGAGCTCCTACAATGAGCAGTTCTTC. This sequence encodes CASSFPTSGRVRSSYNEQFF.

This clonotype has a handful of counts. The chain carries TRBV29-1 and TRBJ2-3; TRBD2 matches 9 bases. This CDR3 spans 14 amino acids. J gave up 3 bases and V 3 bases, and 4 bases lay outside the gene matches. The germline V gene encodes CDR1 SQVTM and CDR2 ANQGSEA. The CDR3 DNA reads TGCAGCGTTGAGGGACTAGCTATTACAGATACGCAGTATTTT. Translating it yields CSVEGLAITDTQYF.

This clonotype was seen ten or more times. CDR3 region: CASSGGPKNTEAFF. In DNA, the CDR3 is TGTGCCAGCAGTGGGGGACCCAAGAACACTGAAGCTTTCTTT. The chain joins TRBV28 to TRBJ1-1; TRBD1 might be the D (5 bases). The CDR3 runs to 14 residues. The ends were cut back, 5 bases at V and 1 base at J, with 11 bases in the middle. Germline CDR1 MDHEN, CDR2 SYDVKM.

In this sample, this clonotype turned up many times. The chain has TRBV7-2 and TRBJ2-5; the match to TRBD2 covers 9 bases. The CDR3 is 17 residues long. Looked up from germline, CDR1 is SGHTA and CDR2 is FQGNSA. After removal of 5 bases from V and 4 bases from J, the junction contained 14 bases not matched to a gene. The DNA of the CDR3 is TGTGCCAGCAGCCCGCTGACCTTAGCGGGAGTTACAGAGACCCAGTACTTC. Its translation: CASSPLTLAGVTETQYF.

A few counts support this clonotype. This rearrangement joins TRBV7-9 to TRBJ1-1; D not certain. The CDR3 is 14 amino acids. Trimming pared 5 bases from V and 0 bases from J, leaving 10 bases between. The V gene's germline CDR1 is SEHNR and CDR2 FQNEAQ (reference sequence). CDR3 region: CASSPPGMNTEAFF. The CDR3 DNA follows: TGTGCCAGCAGCCCCCCTGGGATGAACACTGAAGCTTTCTTT.